The present entry profiles one TCR beta chain with its context. Following extraction, RNA underwent reverse transcription to cDNA, which served as the sequencing template. Measured with immunoSEQ multiplex PCR; TCRdb has only the in-frame clones, and not every one. The data contain under 70,000 clones, around 96% of them singletons. The data belong to a study of CD8+ T cells in alopecia areata. The wider study: Treated patients were dosed with oral tofacitinib, taking 5 to 10 mg twice daily.

Trimming cost V 3 bases and J 0 bases, with 12 bases left between them. Germline assignment: CDR1 SNHLY and CDR2 FYNNEI. CDR3 length: 15 amino acids. The clonotype comes from a human donor with alopecia areata. V is TRBV2 and J is TRBJ2-7; possibly TRBD2 for D (5 bases). Source: CD8+ T cells sorted from blood, taken at week 0. In DNA, the CDR3 is TGTGCCAGCAGTGAGGGGAGATCCCTCTCCTACGAGCAGTACTTC. Its translation is CASSEGRSLSYEQYF.